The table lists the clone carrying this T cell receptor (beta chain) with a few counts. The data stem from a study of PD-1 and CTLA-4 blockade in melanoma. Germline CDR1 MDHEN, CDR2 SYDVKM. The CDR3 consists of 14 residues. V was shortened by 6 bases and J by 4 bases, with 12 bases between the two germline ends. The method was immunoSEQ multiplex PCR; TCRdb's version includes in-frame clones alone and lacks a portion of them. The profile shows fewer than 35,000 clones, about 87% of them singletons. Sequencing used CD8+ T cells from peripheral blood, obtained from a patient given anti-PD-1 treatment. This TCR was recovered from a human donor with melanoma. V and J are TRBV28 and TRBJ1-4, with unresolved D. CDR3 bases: TGTGCCAGCAGCTTAAGTCAGGATAATGAAAAACTGTTTTTT. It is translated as CASSLSQDNEKLFF.